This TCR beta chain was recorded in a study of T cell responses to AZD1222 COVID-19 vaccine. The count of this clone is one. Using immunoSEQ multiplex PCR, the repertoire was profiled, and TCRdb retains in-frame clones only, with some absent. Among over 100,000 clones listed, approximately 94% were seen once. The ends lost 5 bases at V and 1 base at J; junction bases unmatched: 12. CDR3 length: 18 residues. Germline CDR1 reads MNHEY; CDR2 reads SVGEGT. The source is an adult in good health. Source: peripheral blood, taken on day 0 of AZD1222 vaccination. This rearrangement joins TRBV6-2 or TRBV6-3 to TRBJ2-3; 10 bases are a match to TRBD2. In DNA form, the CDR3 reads TGTGCCAGCAGTAAGAGGCTAGCGGGAGAGAGGGGCACAGATACGCAGTATTTT. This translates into CASSKRLAGERGTDTQYF.